Below, one T cell receptor beta chain is given with its context. Its antigen is unidentified. The data were taken from a study of cytomegalovirus exposure and HLA in healthy donors. Study-wide results and caveats: Later analysis identified a missense DCLRE1C variant that was linked to TCR beta V- and J-gene trimming.

Germline CDR1 reads MGHRA; CDR2 reads YSYEKL. The V end was cut by 5 bases, the J end by 0 bases, with 10 bases between. The CDR3 covers 14 residues. The primer mix had 60 Vbeta and 13 Jbeta primers. TCRdb's table, derived via immunoSEQ multiplex PCR, lists solely in-frame clones and lacks some. This table holds some 120,000 clones, 84% found once. Sequencing used PBMCs. The chain employs TRBV4-1 and TRBJ1-1; D is unclear. This clonotype originated in a woman under 30 in good health and CMV-seropositive. CDR3: CASSKTPVNTEAFF. CDR3 DNA sequence: TGCGCCAGCAGCAAAACGCCAGTGAACACTGAAGCTTTCTTT.